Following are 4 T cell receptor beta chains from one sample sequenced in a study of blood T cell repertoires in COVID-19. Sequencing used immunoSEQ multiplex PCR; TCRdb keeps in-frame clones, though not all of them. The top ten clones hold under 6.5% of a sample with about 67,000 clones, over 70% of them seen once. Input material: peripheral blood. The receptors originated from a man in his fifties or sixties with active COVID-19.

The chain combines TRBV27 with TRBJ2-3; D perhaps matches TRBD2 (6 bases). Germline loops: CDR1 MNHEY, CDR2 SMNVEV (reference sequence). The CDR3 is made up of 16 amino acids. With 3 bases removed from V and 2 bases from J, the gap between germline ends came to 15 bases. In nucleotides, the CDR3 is TGTGCCAGCAGTTTGGGATACGGGGGAACCACAGATACGCAGTATTTT. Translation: CASSLGYGGTTDTQYF.

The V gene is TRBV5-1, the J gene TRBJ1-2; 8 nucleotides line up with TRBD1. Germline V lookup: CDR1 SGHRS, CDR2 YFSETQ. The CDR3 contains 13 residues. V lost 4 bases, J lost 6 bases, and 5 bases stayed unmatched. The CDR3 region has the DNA TGCGCCAGCAGCCTGGGACAGGCGGATGGCTACACCTTC. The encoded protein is CASSLGQADGYTF.

CDR3 nucleotide sequence: TGTGCCACCAGTGATTTGGGACAGGGATTTAGTACAGATACGCAGTATTTT. This sequence encodes CATSDLGQGFSTDTQYF. The V call is TRBV24-1, the J call TRBJ2-3; TRBD1 aligns across 8 bases. The CDR3 runs 17 residues. Unmatched junction bases numbered 7, after V lost 0 bases and J lost 3 bases. Germline V lookup: CDR1 KGHDR, CDR2 SFDVKD.

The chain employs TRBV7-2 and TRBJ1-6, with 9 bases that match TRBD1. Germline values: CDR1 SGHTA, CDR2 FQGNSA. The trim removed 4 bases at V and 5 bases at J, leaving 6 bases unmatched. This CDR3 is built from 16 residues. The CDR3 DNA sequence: TGTGCCAGCAGCTCCCGACGGACAGGGGATAATTCACCCCTCCACTTT. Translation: CASSSRRTGDNSPLHF. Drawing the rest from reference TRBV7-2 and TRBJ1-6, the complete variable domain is GAGVSQSPSNKVTEKGKDVELRCDPISGHTALYWYRQSLGQGLEFLIYFQGNSAPDKSGLPSDRFSAERTGGSVSTLTIQRTQQEDSAVYLCASSSRRTGDNSPLHFGNGTRLTVT.